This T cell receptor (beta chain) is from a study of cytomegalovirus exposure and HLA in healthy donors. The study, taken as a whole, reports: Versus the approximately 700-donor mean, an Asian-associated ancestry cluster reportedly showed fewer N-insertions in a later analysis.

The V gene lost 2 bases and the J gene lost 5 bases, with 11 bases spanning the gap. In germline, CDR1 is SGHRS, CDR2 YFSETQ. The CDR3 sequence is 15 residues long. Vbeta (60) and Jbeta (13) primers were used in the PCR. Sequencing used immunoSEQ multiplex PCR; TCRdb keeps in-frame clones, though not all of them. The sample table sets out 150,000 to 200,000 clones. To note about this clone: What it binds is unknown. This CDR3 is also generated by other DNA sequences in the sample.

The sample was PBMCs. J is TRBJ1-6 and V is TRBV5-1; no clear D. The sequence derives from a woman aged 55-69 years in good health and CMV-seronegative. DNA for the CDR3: TGCGCCAGCAGCTTAAAGGGAGTGGATAATTCACCCCTCCACTTT. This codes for CASSLKGVDNSPLHF.